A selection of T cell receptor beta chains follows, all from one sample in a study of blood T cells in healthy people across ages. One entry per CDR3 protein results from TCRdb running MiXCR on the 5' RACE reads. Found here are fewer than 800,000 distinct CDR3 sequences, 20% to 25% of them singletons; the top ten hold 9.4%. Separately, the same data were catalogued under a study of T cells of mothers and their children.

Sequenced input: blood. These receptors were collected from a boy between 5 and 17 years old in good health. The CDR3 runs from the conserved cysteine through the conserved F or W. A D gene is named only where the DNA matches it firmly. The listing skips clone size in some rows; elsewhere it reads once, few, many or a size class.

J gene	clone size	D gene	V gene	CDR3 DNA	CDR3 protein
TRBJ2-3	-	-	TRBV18	TGTGCCAGCTCACCACGCCCCACGGGGGCCGATACGCAGTATTTT	CASSPRPTGADTQYF
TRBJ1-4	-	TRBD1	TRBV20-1	TGCAGTGCTAGTCCAGGGGGTGAAAAACTGTTTTTT	CSASPGGEKLFF
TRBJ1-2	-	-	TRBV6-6	TGTGCCAGCAGTTACTCGACCCCGGGTGACTATGGCTACACCTTC	CASSYSTPGDYGYTF
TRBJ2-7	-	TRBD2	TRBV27	TGTGCCAGCACAAGACTAGCGGGGGGCACCTACGAGCAGTACTTC	CASTRLAGGTYEQYF
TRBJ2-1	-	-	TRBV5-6	TGTGCCAGCACCCGTACAGGGTACAATGAGCAGTTCTTC	CASTRTGYNEQFF
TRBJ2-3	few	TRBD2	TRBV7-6	TGTGCCAGCAGCCGTCGGGGGGAGACAGATACGCAGTATTTT	CASSRRGETDTQYF
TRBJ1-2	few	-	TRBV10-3	TGTGCCATCAGTGGCGGGGAAGGAGGCTACACCTTC	CAISGGEGGYTF
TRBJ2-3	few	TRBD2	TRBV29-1	TGCAGCGTTGAAGACGGGACTAGCGGCTACACAGATACGCAGTATTTT	CSVEDGTSGYTDTQYF
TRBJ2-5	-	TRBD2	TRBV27	TGTGCCAGCAGTCCGGGACTAGAGTCCGAGACCCAGTACTTC	CASSPGLESETQYF
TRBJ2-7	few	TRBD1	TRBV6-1	TGTGCCAGCAGTCGGCAGACAGGGGGTTCCTACGAGCAGTACTTC	CASSRQTGGSYEQYF
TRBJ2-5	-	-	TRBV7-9	TGTGCCAGCAGCCCGATCCGGGACACCGGCAGGGAGACCCAGTACTTC	CASSPIRDTGRETQYF
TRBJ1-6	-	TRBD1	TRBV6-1	TGTGCCAGCTCCAGGGCGGGACAGGGGACTAATTCACCCCTCCACTTT	CASSRAGQGTNSPLHF
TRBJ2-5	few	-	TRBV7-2	TGTGCCAGCAGCGGACAGTACCAAGAGACCCAGTACTTC	CASSGQYQETQYF
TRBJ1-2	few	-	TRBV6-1	TGTGCCAGCAGGGACTCAGGGCTGGAGGATGGCTACACCTTC	CASRDSGLEDGYTF
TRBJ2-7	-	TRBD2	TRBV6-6	TGTGCCAGCAGCGATACTAGCGGGAGTTCCTACGAGCAGTACTTC	CASSDTSGSSYEQYF
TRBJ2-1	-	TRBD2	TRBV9	TGTGCCAGCAGCGTAGCGGAACTAGCGTGGAATGAGCAGTTCTTC	CASSVAELAWNEQFF
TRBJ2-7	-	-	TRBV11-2	TGTGCCAGCAGCCGGGAGACTTACGAGCAGTACTTC	CASSRETYEQYF
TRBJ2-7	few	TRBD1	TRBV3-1	TGTGCCAGCAGCCAAGAGAGCAGGGGGATAACCTACGAGCAGTACTTC	CASSQESRGITYEQYF
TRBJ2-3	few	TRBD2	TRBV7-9	TGTGCCAGCAGCTTGCCCCGGACTAGCGGGGGGAGAGATACGCAGTATTTT	CASSLPRTSGGRDTQYF
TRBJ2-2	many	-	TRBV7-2	TGTGCCAGCAGCTCGTACACCGGGGAGCTGTTTTTT	CASSSYTGELFF
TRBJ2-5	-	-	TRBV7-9	TGTGCCAGCAGCTTAGAGTGGGGGCATGAAGAGACCCAGTACTTC	CASSLEWGHEETQYF
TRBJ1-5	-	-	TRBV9	TGTGCCAGCAACTCAGGGGCGTTCAATCAGCCCCAGCATTTT	CASNSGAFNQPQHF
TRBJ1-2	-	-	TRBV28	TGTGCCAGCAGGGACAGATCCTATGGCTACACCTTC	CASRDRSYGYTF
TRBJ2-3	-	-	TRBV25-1	TGTGCCAGCCGAGTTAGCGCGAGGAGGGATACGCAGTATTTT	CASRVSARRDTQYF